This TCR beta chain was recovered during a study of T-cell reconstitution after alpha-beta-depleted transplantation in children. Study outcomes and limitations: Surviving recipient T cells and thymic progenitors produced the high day-60 TCRbeta diversity seen in some patients. Reportedly, roughly two months post-transplant, alpha-beta T cells arose from several hundred expanded graft clones. T-cell numbers and diversity one year post-transplant derived largely from freshly generated T cells.

Ten or more counts support this clonotype. The antigen is not known. Unique molecular identifiers tagged the TCRbeta library. TCRdb used MiXCR to reprocess the PCR reads, holding one entry per CDR3 protein. The sample has some 220,000 distinct CDR3 sequences; about a tenth are singletons. The CDR3 runs to 15 residues. V was shortened by 3 bases and J by 3 bases, with 12 bases between the two germline ends. The clonotype was recovered from a child less than two years old with acute myeloid leukemia, due to receive a stem cell transplant. This rearrangement joins TRBV12-3 or TRBV12-4 to TRBJ1-5; TRBD1 might be the D (6 bases). The sample here was PBMCs, taken before TCRalphabeta/CD19-depleted stem cell transplant. CDR3 amino acids: CASSFVQGINQPQHF. The CDR3 DNA sequence: TGTGCCAGCAGTTTCGTACAGGGAATCAATCAGCCCCAGCATTTT.